One sample yielded the 3 T cell receptor beta chains listed below, sequenced in a study of T-cell reconstitution after alpha-beta-depleted transplantation in children. Molecular barcoding with unique molecular identifiers was used for the TCRbeta library. TCRdb redid the calling of the PCR reads with MiXCR, one entry per CDR3 protein. In the table there are approximately 590,000 distinct CDR3 sequences, roughly a tenth of which are singletons. The sample here was PBMCs from the stem cell graft donor, taken from the stem cell graft. The receptors here all came from a human donor who donated a stem cell graft to a child with acute myeloid leukemia.

This clonotype was observed a few times. This chain joins TRBV2 and TRBJ1-2, with TRBD1 matching over 7 bases. The CDR3 runs 14 residues. CDR1 is SNHLY, CDR2 FYNNEI, per germline. The V segment lost 6 bases and the J segment 5 bases; nucleotides outside the gene matches: 9. CDR3 sequence reads: CASSRQGLKYGYTF. In DNA, the CDR3 is TGTGCCAGCAGCCGACAGGGTTTGAAATATGGCTACACCTTC. The full variable domain, rest sourced from reference TRBV2 and TRBJ1-2, is EPEVTQTPSHQVTQMGQEVILRCVPISNHLYFYWYRQILGQKVEFLVSFYNNEISEKSEIFDDQFSVERPDGSNFTLKIRSTKLEDSAMYFCASSRQGLKYGYTFGSGTRLTVV.

This clonotype was seen more than once but under ten times. The chain couples TRBV16 to TRBJ2-7; perhaps D is TRBD1 or TRBD2 (7 bases each). V lost 8 bases and J 3 bases, leaving 20 bases between the germline ends. The CDR3 extends over 15 amino acids. Germline assignment: CDR1 KGHSY and CDR2 FQNENV. CDR3 sequence (DNA): TGTGCCAGCCAAAGGGGGCCCAGCGGGAACTACGAGCAGTACTTC. It yields the protein CASQRGPSGNYEQYF.

This clonotype showed up many times. CDR3 DNA: TGCAGTGCTAGAGATCGACTAGCTAGCTCCTACAATGAGCAGTTCTTC. Encoded protein: CSARDRLASSYNEQFF. This chain joins TRBV20-1 and TRBJ2-1; 7 positions match TRBD2. Germline V gene data show CDR1 as DFQATT and CDR2 as SNEGSKA (reference sequence). Trimming cost V 0 bases and J 0 bases; bases outside gene matches: 5. This CDR3 comprises 16 residues.